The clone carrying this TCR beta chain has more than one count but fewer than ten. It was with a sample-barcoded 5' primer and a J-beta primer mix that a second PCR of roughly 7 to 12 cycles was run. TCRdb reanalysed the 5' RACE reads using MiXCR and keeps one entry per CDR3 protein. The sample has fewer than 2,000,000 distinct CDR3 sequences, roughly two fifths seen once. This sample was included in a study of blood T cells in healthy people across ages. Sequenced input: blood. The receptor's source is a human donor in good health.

The CDR3 region is CAISESVGWGSNEQFF. The CDR3 DNA is TGTGCCATCAGTGAGTCTGTTGGGTGGGGAAGCAATGAGCAGTTCTTC. The V call is TRBV10-3, the J call TRBJ2-1; no clear D gene. The ends were cut back, 0 bases at V and 6 bases at J, with 15 bases in the middle. This CDR3 spans 16 amino acids. CDR1 ENHRY and CDR2 SYGVKD come from the germline V gene.